One and the same sample provided the 20 T cell receptor beta chains below, sequenced in a study of blood T cell repertoires in COVID-19. Some clones are missing from TCRdb's copy, which holds only in-frame ones; the method was immunoSEQ multiplex PCR. The sample gives 270,000 or so clones, around 93% of which show up once; roughly 2.8% is in the top ten. Input material: PBMCs or T cells enriched from blood (not recorded which). The receptor set was obtained from a man aged 40-50 years who had been exposed to COVID-19.

This clone was observed once. The chain links TRBV6-2 or TRBV6-3 to TRBJ2-2; no firm D call. V dropped 0 bases and J dropped 1 base, with 6 bases sitting between them. Germline V gene lookup returns CDR1 MNHEY and CDR2 SVGEGT. The CDR3 runs to 15 residues. The CDR3 nucleotides are TGTGCCAGCAGTTACTCGAGGCGGAACACCGGGGAGCTGTTTTTT. Protein product: CASSYSRRNTGELFF.

This chain connects TRBV12-5 to TRBJ1-5; 7 positions match TRBD1. This CDR3 region has 14 residues. CDR1 is LGHNT and CDR2 is FRNRAP in the germline V gene. The V segment lost 5 bases and the J segment 3 bases; nucleotides outside the gene matches: 4. DNA for the CDR3: TGTGCTAGTGGTCTAGGGACAGACAATCAGCCCCAGCATTTT. This sequence encodes CASGLGTDNQPQHF.

The chain has TRBV9 and TRBJ2-7, with 13 bases aligning to TRBD2. The V and J ends lost 1 base and 2 bases, in that order; junction bases with no gene match: 0. From germline, CDR1 is SGDLS and CDR2 YYNGEE. The CDR3 extends over 15 amino acids. CDR3: CASSVTSGRAYEQYF. The DNA of the CDR3 is TGTGCCAGCAGCGTAACTAGCGGGAGGGCCTACGAGCAGTACTTC.

This chain connects TRBV11-3 to TRBJ2-2, with 11 bases aligning to TRBD2. The CDR3 sequence is 15 residues long. The V segment lost 5 bases and the J segment 3 bases; nucleotides outside the gene matches: 2. Germline V gene data show CDR1 as SGHNT and CDR2 as YENEEA. In nucleotides, the CDR3 is TGTGCCAGCAGCCATAGCGGGAGGGACACCGGGGAGCTGTTTTTT. It specifies CASSHSGRDTGELFF.

This chain links TRBV5-4 with TRBJ2-2, with 7 positions matching TRBD2. The CDR3 extends over 15 amino acids. V lost 2 bases and J lost 2; bases outside the gene matches: 3. Germline CDR1 and CDR2: SGHNT and YYREEE (reference sequence). CDR3 protein: CASSLASGNTGELFF. In nucleotides, the CDR3 is TGTGCCAGCAGCTTAGCTAGCGGAAACACCGGGGAGCTGTTTTTT.

The chain combines TRBV19 with TRBJ1-1; 7 bases agree with TRBD1. The CDR3 totals 16 residues. The junction had 11 bases not matched to a gene; V was cut back by 6 bases and J by 1 base. Germline lookup yields CDR1 LNHDA and CDR2 SQIVND (reference sequence). The CDR3 here is CASSPVPGQQNTEAFF. The CDR3 bases are TGTGCCAGTAGCCCGGTGCCGGGACAGCAGAACACTGAAGCTTTCTTT.

The chain joins TRBV27 to TRBJ1-5, with a possible D match to TRBD1 (5 bases). V lost 2 bases and J 6 bases, leaving 11 bases between the germline ends. CDR1 and CDR2 from the germline V gene are MNHEY and SMNVEV (reference sequence). The CDR3 is 14 residues long. In DNA, the CDR3 is TGTGCCAGCAGTTTAGGGGGGAGGAGTCAGCCCCAGCATTTT. Its protein is CASSLGGRSQPQHF.

The chain couples TRBV7-3 to TRBJ1-6; D is possibly TRBD1 (5 bases). The CDR3 length is 14 residues. Germline CDR1 and CDR2: SGHTA and FQGTGA. V was clipped by 5 bases and J by 4 bases, with 9 bases between them. The CDR3 is CASSATEYNSPLHF. As DNA, the CDR3 is TGTGCCAGCAGCGCGACAGAATATAATTCACCCCTCCACTTT.

The chain employs TRBV18 and TRBJ1-5, with 10 bases matching TRBD1. With V trimmed by 5 bases and J by 13 bases, 20 bases remained unmatched. The CDR3 is 17 residues long. The V gene's germline CDR1 is KGHSH and CDR2 LQKENI. The CDR3, as DNA: TGTGCCAGCTCATCGAAGAAGGACAGGGGGAGACCCGGCCTACAGCATTTT. It translates to CASSSKKDRGRPGLQHF.

The sample holds one count of this clone. The rearrangement uses TRBV15 and TRBJ1-4; no clear D gene. The CDR3 runs 16 residues. The V end was cut by 0 bases, the J end by 3 bases, with 11 bases between. Germline CDR1 is LNHNV and CDR2 is YYDKDF (reference sequence). This CDR3 is CATSREVHLPNEKLFF. Written as DNA, the CDR3 is TGTGCCACCAGCAGAGAGGTGCACCTACCTAATGAAAAACTGTTTTTT.

V usage is TRBV15 and J usage is TRBJ2-5; D might be TRBD1 (6 bases). The length of the CDR3 is 14 residues. CDR1 LNHNV and CDR2 YYDKDF come from the germline V gene (reference sequence). Deletions cut 4 bases from V and 4 bases from J, with 13 bases between. CDR3 sequence reads: CATSINREIETQYF. CDR3 DNA sequence: TGTGCCACCAGCATAAACAGGGAAATAGAGACCCAGTACTTC.

V and J are TRBV14 and TRBJ1-2; D uncertain. Germline-derived CDR1 and CDR2 are SGHDN and FVKESK. Trimming cost V 2 bases and J 4 bases, with 11 bases left between them. This CDR3 has 14 amino acids. CDR3 bases: TGTGCCAGCAGCCAACTTGACACTGGCTATGGCTACACCTTC. Translation: CASSQLDTGYGYTF. The full variable domain, with the rest looked up from reference TRBV14 and TRBJ1-2, is EAGVTQFPSHSVIEKGQTVTLRCDPISGHDNLYWYRRVMGKEIKFLLHFVKESKQDESGMPNNRFLAERTGGTYSTLKVQPAELEDSGVYFCASSQLDTGYGYTFGSGTRLTVV.

The chain is built from TRBV9 and TRBJ1-2, with 7 bases fitting TRBD1. This CDR3 is 13 amino acids long. CDR1 and CDR2 from the germline V gene are SGDLS and YYNGEE. Trimming removed 0 bases from V and 6 bases from J; junction bases left unmatched: 2. The CDR3 nucleotides read TGTGCCAGCAGCGTAGGGGACAGCCATGGCTACACCTTC. Protein sequence: CASSVGDSHGYTF.

The J gene is TRBJ2-3, the V gene TRBV11-2; D perhaps matches TRBD2 (6 bases). Trimming shortened V by 1 base and J by 4 bases, and 9 bases separated the two germline ends. Germline V CDR1 and CDR2: SGHAT, FQNNGV. The CDR3 totals 14 residues. The CDR3 reads CASSLGGEADTQYF. The CDR3 DNA sequence: TGTGCCAGCAGCTTAGGGGGGGAGGCAGATACGCAGTATTTT.

V gene TRBV5-4 combines with J gene TRBJ1-4; 11 positions match TRBD1. The CDR3 has 16 amino acids. Unmatched junction bases numbered 6, after V lost 0 bases and J lost 8 bases. The germline V gene has CDR1 SGHNT and CDR2 YYREEE (reference sequence). CDR3 amino acids: CASSLAPGQGGEKLFF. In nucleotides, the CDR3 is TGTGCCAGCAGCTTGGCCCCGGGACAGGGGGGAGAAAAACTGTTTTTT.

The rearrangement uses TRBV25-1 and TRBJ2-1; D may be TRBD2 (5 bases). In germline, CDR1 is MGHDK, CDR2 SYGVNS. The length of the CDR3 is 15 residues. V was cut by 10 bases and J by 2 bases, with 18 bases left in between. The CDR3 region is CATSLVPVAYNEQFF. CDR3 in DNA: TGTGCCACCTCACTAGTCCCTGTCGCCTACAATGAGCAGTTCTTC.

The V gene is TRBV2, the J gene TRBJ1-1; D remains ambiguous. Germline CDR1 and CDR2: SNHLY and FYNNEI. The CDR3 is 13 amino acids. Trimming took 3 bases from V and 6 from J, leaving 11 bases between them. The CDR3 spells CASSDLMSAEAFF. CDR3 DNA: TGTGCCAGCAGTGATTTAATGTCCGCTGAAGCTTTCTTT.

This chain links TRBV30 with TRBJ1-1; D not resolved. This CDR3 comprises 16 residues. Looked up from germline, CDR1 is GTSNPN and CDR2 is SVGIG (reference sequence). Trimming took 1 base from V and 3 from J, leaving 18 bases between them. The CDR3 DNA is TGTGCCTGGAGTGGGGCGACGGGGATCGGGGACACTGAAGCTTTCTTT. As protein: CAWSGATGIGDTEAFF.

There are a few counts of this clone. The gene calls are TRBV5-6 and TRBJ1-1, with TRBD1 matching 8 bases. Germline V CDR1 and CDR2: SGHDT, YYEEEE. The CDR3 runs 14 residues. Losses at the gene ends were 5 bases for V and 4 bases for J; bases not matched to a gene: 7. The CDR3 reads CASRKDRGGTEAFF. The CDR3, as DNA: TGTGCCAGCAGAAAAGACAGGGGTGGCACTGAAGCTTTCTTT.

V usage is TRBV25-1 and J usage is TRBJ1-1; D uncertain. CDR1 MGHDK and CDR2 SYGVNS come from the germline V gene. This CDR3 spans 11 amino acids. The germline V and J ends were trimmed by 3 bases and 7 bases, with 6 bases remaining between them. CDR3 nucleotide sequence: TGTGCCAGCAGTGATTTGCGTGAAGCTTTCTTT. Residues: CASSDLREAFF.